Following are 21 T cell receptor beta chains from one sample sequenced in a study of T cell changes during pregnancy in multiple sclerosis. TCRdb keeps only in-frame clones here, not all; method: immunoSEQ multiplex PCR. The sample shows just under 45,000 clones, 80% to 95% of them seen only once. Sample: CD4+ T cells from peripheral blood mononuclear cells, taken in the first trimester of pregnancy. All receptors derive from a female donor with multiple sclerosis, enrolled in a pregnancy study.

The chain employs TRBV6-5 and TRBJ1-3; D is possibly TRBD1 (6 bases). There are 15 residues in the CDR3. Germline-derived CDR1 and CDR2 are MNHEY and SVGAGI. Trimming stripped 5 bases from V and 3 bases from J, with 14 bases between. The CDR3 nucleotides read TGTGCCAGCAGTGCCACAGGGAGTCGTGGAAACACCATATATTTT. It specifies CASSATGSRGNTIYF.

The chain carries TRBV11-1 and TRBJ2-3; no definite D call. From germline, CDR1 is SGHAT and CDR2 FQDESV (reference sequence). V lost 5 bases to trimming and J lost 0 bases, with 9 bases between them. CDR3 length: 14 residues. For the CDR3, the DNA is TGTGCCAGCAGCGCCCTCAGGAGCACAGATACGCAGTATTTT. It specifies CASSALRSTDTQYF. Variable domain in full (rest from reference TRBV11-1 and TRBJ2-3): EAEVAQSPRYKITEKSQAVAFWCDPISGHATLYWYRQILGQGPELLVQFQDESVVDDSQLPKDRFSAERLKGVDSTLKIQPAELGDSAMYLCASSALRSTDTQYFGPGTRLTVL.

This clone occurred a few times. The CDR3 sequence: CASSPRGGKNTEAFF. DNA of the CDR3: TGTGCCAGCAGCCCTAGGGGGGGGAAAAACACTGAAGCTTTCTTT. V usage is TRBV6-5 and J usage is TRBJ1-1; the D gene is possibly TRBD1 (6 bases). CDR3 size: 15 residues. From germline, CDR1 is MNHEY and CDR2 SVGAGI. V lost 6 bases to trimming and J lost 2 bases, with 16 bases between them.

The CDR3 nucleotides are TGTGCCAGCTCACCACCAGGGACTAGCGGGAACGTGCAGTACTTC. Residues: CASSPPGTSGNVQYF. The chain couples TRBV18 to TRBJ2-7; TRBD2 aligns across 13 bases. Germline CDR1 and CDR2: KGHSH and LQKENI. This CDR3 has 15 amino acids. After removal of 0 bases from V and 9 bases from J, the junction contained 5 bases not matched to a gene. Supplemented by reference TRBV18 and TRBJ2-7, the full variable domain reads NAGVMQNPRHLVRRRGQEARLRCSPMKGHSHVYWYRQLPEEGLKFMVYLQKENIIDESGMPKERFSAEFPKEGPSILRIQQVVRGDSAAYFCASSPPGTSGNVQYFGPGTRLTVT.

J is TRBJ2-1 and V is TRBV28, with 7 nucleotides matching TRBD2. CDR3 length: 18 residues. Trimming removed 0 bases from V and 2 bases from J; junction bases left unmatched: 10. Germline V lookup: CDR1 MDHEN, CDR2 SYDVKM. In nucleotides, the CDR3 is TGTGCCAGCAGTTTATGGGGTTCTGCGGGGGTTACCTACAATGAGCAGTTCTTC. It is translated as CASSLWGSAGVTYNEQFF.

The rearrangement links TRBV27 to TRBJ2-7; weak D call: TRBD2 (7 bases). V lost 6 bases to trimming and J lost 6 bases, with 24 bases between them. Germline V gives CDR1 MNHEY, CDR2 SMNVEV (reference sequence). This CDR3 region has 16 residues. The CDR3, as DNA: TGTGCCAGCAGCCTATTGGGTCCGGGGGGCAATAGCGAGCAGTACTTC. Protein sequence: CASSLLGPGGNSEQYF.

This clone was picked up one time. The CDR3 is CASSPSLAGDEQFF. The CDR3 coding sequence is TGTGCCAGCAGCCCAAGTCTAGCGGGAGATGAGCAGTTCTTC. V gene TRBV5-4 combines with J gene TRBJ2-1; 10 nucleotides match TRBD2. Germline assignment: CDR1 SGHNT and CDR2 YYREEE (reference sequence). V trimming: 4 bases; J trimming: 8 bases; junction bases outside the gene matches: 6. This CDR3 region has 14 residues.

J is TRBJ1-3 and V is TRBV4-2; 10 bases agree with TRBD1. Germline CDR1 reads LGHNA; CDR2 reads YNFKEQ. This CDR3 contains 20 residues. The V gene end was trimmed by 0 bases and the J gene end by 4 bases; junction bases not matched to a gene: 15. Here the CDR3 DNA reads TGTGCCAGCAGCCAAGATTTGGGAAGGAGACAGGGGGCGAGGGGAAACACCATATATTTT. This codes for CASSQDLGRRQGARGNTIYF.

The V and J genes are TRBV20-1 and TRBJ2-1; 7 bases are a match to TRBD1. The CDR3 runs to 11 residues. Trimming took 6 bases from V and 7 from J; bases not matched to a gene: 3. Germline CDR1 DFQATT, CDR2 SNEGSKA (reference sequence). For the CDR3, the DNA is TGCAGTGCCAACAGGGGAAATGAGCAGTTCTTC. This gives the protein CSANRGNEQFF.

CDR3 nucleotides: TGCGCCAGCAGCCATTTCTTCGACAGGGAGAACACTGAAGCTTTCTTT. As protein: CASSHFFDRENTEAFF. The chain links TRBV4-3 to TRBJ1-1; TRBD1 matches at 7 bases. The germline gives CDR1 LGHNA, CDR2 YSLEER. Germline trimming cut 3 bases from V and 1 base from J; bases unmatched to any gene: 8. The CDR3 covers 16 residues.

This chain joins TRBV10-3 and TRBJ2-5, with TRBD2 matching over 7 bases. Germline loops: CDR1 ENHRY, CDR2 SYGVKD. Trimming cost V 8 bases and J 1 base; bases outside gene matches: 4. The CDR3 sequence is 13 residues long. The CDR3 region is CAISGGFQETQYF. In DNA, the CDR3 is TGTGCCATCTCGGGAGGATTCCAAGAGACCCAGTACTTC.

The chain is built from TRBV2 and TRBJ2-6, with 7 bases that match TRBD1. The CDR3 spans 16 residues. The germline CDR1 and CDR2 sequences are SNHLY and FYNNEI. With V trimmed by 6 bases and J by 2 bases, 7 bases remained unmatched. CDR3 DNA: TGTGCCAGCAGCCGGGACAGAGACGCTGGGGCCAACGTCCTGACTTTC. It specifies CASSRDRDAGANVLTF.

This clone was detected only once. The chain uses TRBV4-1 and TRBJ1-4, with 7 positions matching TRBD1. J lost 8 bases, V lost 4 bases, and 10 bases had no gene match. Germline V gene data show CDR1 as MGHRA and CDR2 as YSYEKL. The CDR3 is 15 amino acids. The CDR3 DNA is TGCGCCAGCAGCCTTTCCGGGACAGCGTCAGAAAAACTGTTTTTT. Protein: CASSLSGTASEKLFF.

V usage is TRBV6-4 and J usage is TRBJ2-3; 14 bases are a match to TRBD2. The CDR3 contains 15 residues. V was pared by 6 bases and J by 6 bases, with 5 bases of the junction left unmatched. Germline V gene lookup returns CDR1 MRHNA and CDR2 SNTAGT. CDR3 in DNA: TGTGCCAGCAGCGAGACTAGCGGGAGGGCGGATACGCAGTATTTT. Protein product: CASSETSGRADTQYF.

This chain uses TRBV6-5 with TRBJ1-4; a weak D match, TRBD1 (6 bases). The CDR3 is 14 amino acids. Germline CDR1 is MNHEY and CDR2 is SVGAGI. V shed 5 bases and J shed 1 base, with 8 bases lying between them. This chain's CDR3 is CASSRTVTNEKLFF. CDR3 bases: TGTGCCAGCAGTCGGACAGTAACTAATGAAAAACTGTTTTTT.

Details on this clone: Other DNA sequences within the sample encode an identical CDR3. The V call is TRBV28, the J call TRBJ2-7; D uncertain. Germline assignment: CDR1 MDHEN and CDR2 SYDVKM. The CDR3 is made up of 11 amino acids. V lost 3 bases and J 7 bases, leaving 7 bases between the germline ends. The CDR3 nucleotides read TGTGCCAGCAGTTTTTCAGGAGAGCAGTACTTC. This translates into CASSFSGEQYF.

The genes are TRBV20-1 and TRBJ2-5; D gene unclear. CDR1 and CDR2 (germline): DFQATT, SNEGSKA (reference sequence). Trimming pared 1 base from V and 7 bases from J, leaving 7 bases between. The CDR3 contains 11 residues. The CDR3 nucleotides are TGCAGTGCTAGAGTCCCCGGGACCCAGTACTTC. Translated: CSARVPGTQYF.

This chain links TRBV28 with TRBJ1-2; D is undetermined. V was pared by 4 bases and J by 5 bases, with 8 bases between. This CDR3 is built from 12 residues. Germline V gene data show CDR1 as MDHEN and CDR2 as SYDVKM. This CDR3 reads CASSSRDYGYTF. Here the CDR3 DNA reads TGTGCCAGCAGTTCCCGGGATTATGGCTACACCTTC.

The J gene is TRBJ2-2, the V gene TRBV6-5; D possibly corresponds to TRBD2 (6 bases). V lost 3 bases and J lost 6, with 14 bases in between. CDR1 and CDR2 (germline): MNHEY, SVGAGI. The CDR3 runs to 15 residues. DNA for the CDR3: TGTGCCAGCAGTTATAGCGGAGGGCGGTCCGGGGAGCTGTTTTTT. Its protein product is CASSYSGGRSGELFF.

V usage is TRBV5-6 and J usage is TRBJ1-5; D is unresolved. The CDR3 runs to 15 residues. Germline V lookup: CDR1 SGHDT, CDR2 YYEEEE. V was trimmed by 6 bases and J by 0 bases, leaving 13 bases between them. CDR3 in amino acids: CASNTGADSNQPQHF. CDR3 coding DNA: TGTGCCAGCAACACGGGAGCAGATAGCAATCAGCCCCAGCATTTT. Drawing the rest from reference TRBV5-6 and TRBJ1-5, the complete variable domain is DAGVTQSPTHLIKTRGQQVTLRCSPKSGHDTVSWYQQALGQGPQFIFQYYEEEERQRGNFPDRFSGHQFPNYSSELNVNALLLGDSALYLCASNTGADSNQPQHFGDGTRLSIL.

This chain uses TRBV5-1 with TRBJ1-1; D unresolved. The CDR3 loop spans 16 amino acids. V was clipped by 0 bases and J by 1 base, with 13 bases between them. Germline values: CDR1 SGHRS, CDR2 YFSETQ. The CDR3 sequence: CASSLAVLRKNTEAFF. CDR3 bases: TGCGCCAGCAGCTTGGCGGTTTTGAGGAAGAACACTGAAGCTTTCTTT.